Following are 6 T cell receptor beta chains from one sample sequenced in a study of response to subunit inactivated influenza vaccine. A single record per CDR3 protein comes from TCRdb applying MiXCR to the RT-PCR reads. The sample has fewer than 700,000 distinct CDR3 sequences; over 10% are singletons. The material was PBMCs from blood, obtained more than 35 days after vaccination. The receptor source for this set is a man between 45 and 60 years old who received an inactivated influenza vaccine.

This clonotype occurred a few times. The chain employs TRBV10-3 and TRBJ2-5; TRBD2 matches at 10 bases. The CDR3 spans 16 residues. V lost 3 bases to trimming and J lost 3 bases; unmatched junction nucleotides: 7. The V gene's germline CDR1 is ENHRY and CDR2 SYGVKD. CDR3 nucleotides: TGTGCCATCAGTGACCCTAGCGGGGGCCTAGAAGAGACCCAGTACTTC. As protein: CAISDPSGGLEETQYF.

The chain employs TRBV4-1 and TRBJ2-7, with 8 bases matching TRBD2. Germline lookup yields CDR1 MGHRA and CDR2 YSYEKL. With 5 bases clipped from V and 10 bases from J, the junction kept 10 bases outside the gene matches. CDR3 length equals 13 residues. DNA for the CDR3: TGCGCCAGCAGCGAGATATTAGCGGGGTCTCAGTACTTC. Encoded protein: CASSEILAGSQYF.

The V gene is TRBV7-9, the J gene TRBJ2-5, with TRBD2 matching over 9 bases. The CDR3 contains 16 residues. V lost 3 bases, J lost 2 bases, and 7 bases stayed unmatched. The germline V gene has CDR1 SEHNR and CDR2 FQNEAQ (reference sequence). CDR3 in amino acids: CASSFVLAGPQETQYF. In nucleotides, the CDR3 is TGTGCCAGCAGCTTCGTACTAGCGGGTCCACAAGAGACCCAGTACTTC.

V is TRBV3-1 and J is TRBJ1-1; no clear D. V was shortened by 0 bases and J by 5 bases, with 10 bases between the two germline ends. This CDR3 contains 14 residues. CDR1 and CDR2 (germline): LGHDT, YNNKEL (reference sequence). The CDR3 sequence is CASSQDEGRTEAFF. The CDR3 DNA follows: TGTGCCAGCAGCCAAGATGAAGGGCGGACTGAAGCTTTCTTT.

In its sample, this clonotype was seen once. The chain joins TRBV5-6 to TRBJ2-1; D is unresolved. V dropped 0 bases and J dropped 6 bases, with 7 bases sitting between them. The CDR3 contains 13 residues. Germline values: CDR1 SGHDT, CDR2 YYEEEE. The CDR3 DNA follows: TGTGCCAGCAGCTTGGAGTACGCCAATGAGCAGTTCTTC. It codes for CASSLEYANEQFF.

This clonotype has a handful of counts. The rearrangement links TRBV7-2 to TRBJ1-4; 7 bases align to TRBD1. CDR1 SGHTA and CDR2 FQGNSA come from the germline V gene. CDR3 length: 15 amino acids. J lost 2 bases, V lost 5 bases, and 5 bases had no gene match. CDR3 region: CASSTRQGTNEKLFF. The CDR3, as DNA: TGTGCCAGCAGCACACGACAGGGCACTAATGAAAAACTGTTTTTT. Together with reference TRBV7-2 and TRBJ1-4, the CDR3 gives the full variable domain: GAGVSQSPSNKVTEKGKDVELRCDPISGHTALYWYRQSLGQGLEFLIYFQGNSAPDKSGLPSDRFSAERTGGSVSTLTIQRTQQEDSAVYLCASSTRQGTNEKLFFGSGTQLSVL.